This TCR beta chain came from a study of blood T cell repertoires in COVID-19. Sequenced by immunoSEQ multiplex PCR; TCRdb stores in-frame clones only, minus some. The data contain around 39,000 clones, 86% of them singletons. The germline CDR1 and CDR2 sequences are SGHAT and FQNNGV. With V trimmed by 1 base and J by 2 bases, 4 bases remained unmatched. CDR3 length equals 15 residues. The chain has TRBV11-2 and TRBJ2-7, with 8 nucleotides matching TRBD2. The origin of this receptor is a man aged 55 to 69 with active COVID-19. What was sequenced was peripheral blood. Written as DNA, the CDR3 is TGTGCCAGCAGCTTAGGGGGTAGCGGGACCTACGAGCAGTACTTC. Amino acids: CASSLGGSGTYEQYF.